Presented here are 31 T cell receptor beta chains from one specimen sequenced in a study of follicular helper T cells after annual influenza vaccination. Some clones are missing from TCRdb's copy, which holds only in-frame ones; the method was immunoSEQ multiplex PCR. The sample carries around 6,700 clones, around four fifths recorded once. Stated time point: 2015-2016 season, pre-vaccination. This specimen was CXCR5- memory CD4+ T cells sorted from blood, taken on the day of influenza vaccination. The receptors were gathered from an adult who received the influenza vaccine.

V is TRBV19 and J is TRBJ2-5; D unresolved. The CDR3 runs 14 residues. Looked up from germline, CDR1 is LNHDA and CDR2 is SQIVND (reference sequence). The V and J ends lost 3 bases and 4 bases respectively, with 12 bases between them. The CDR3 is CASSISRVGETQYF. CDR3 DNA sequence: TGTGCCAGTAGTATCAGCCGGGTAGGAGAGACCCAGTACTTC. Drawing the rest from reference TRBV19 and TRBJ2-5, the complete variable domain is DGGITQSPKYLFRKEGQNVTLSCEQNLNHDAMYWYRQDPGQGLRLIYYSQIVNDFQKGDIAEGYSVSREKKESFPLTVTSAQKNPTAFYLCASSISRVGETQYFGPGTRLLVL.

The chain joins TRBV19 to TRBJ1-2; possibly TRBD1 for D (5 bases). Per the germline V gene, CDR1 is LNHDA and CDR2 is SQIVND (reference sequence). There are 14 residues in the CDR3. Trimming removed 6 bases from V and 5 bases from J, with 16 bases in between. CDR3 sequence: CASRTQGGAYGYTF. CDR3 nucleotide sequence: TGTGCCAGTAGGACTCAGGGAGGGGCTTATGGCTACACCTTC.

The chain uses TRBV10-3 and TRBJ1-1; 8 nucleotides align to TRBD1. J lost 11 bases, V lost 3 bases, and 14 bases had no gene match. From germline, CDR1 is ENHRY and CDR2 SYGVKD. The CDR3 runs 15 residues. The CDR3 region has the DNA TGTGCCATCAGTGATCCGACAGGGGCCCACAAAAAGGCTTTCTTT. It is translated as CAISDPTGAHKKAFF.

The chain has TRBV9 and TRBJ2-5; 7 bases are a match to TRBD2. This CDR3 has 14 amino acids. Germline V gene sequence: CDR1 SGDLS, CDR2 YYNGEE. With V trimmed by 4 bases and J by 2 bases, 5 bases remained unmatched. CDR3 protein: CASSPAGLQETQYF. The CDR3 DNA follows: TGTGCCAGCAGCCCCGCGGGACTACAAGAGACCCAGTACTTC.

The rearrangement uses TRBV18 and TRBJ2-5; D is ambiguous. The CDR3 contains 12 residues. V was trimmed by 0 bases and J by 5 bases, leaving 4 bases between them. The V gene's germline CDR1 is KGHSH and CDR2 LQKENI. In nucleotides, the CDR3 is TGTGCCAGCTCACCACCCCGGGAGACCCAGTACTTC. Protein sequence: CASSPPRETQYF.

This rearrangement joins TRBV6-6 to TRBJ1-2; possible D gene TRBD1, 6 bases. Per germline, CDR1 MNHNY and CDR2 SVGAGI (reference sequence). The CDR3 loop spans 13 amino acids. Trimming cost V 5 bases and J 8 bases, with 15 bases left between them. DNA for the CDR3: TGTGCCAGCAGTCAAAACAGGGCTTACGGCTACACCTTC. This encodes CASSQNRAYGYTF.

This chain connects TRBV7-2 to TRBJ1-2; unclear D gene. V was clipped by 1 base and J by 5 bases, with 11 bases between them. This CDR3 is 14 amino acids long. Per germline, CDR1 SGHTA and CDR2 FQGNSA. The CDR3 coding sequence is TGTGCCAGCAGCTTAGATTCCGGAAGATATGGCTACACCTTC. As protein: CASSLDSGRYGYTF. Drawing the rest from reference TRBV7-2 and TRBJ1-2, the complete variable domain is GAGVSQSPSNKVTEKGKDVELRCDPISGHTALYWYRQSLGQGLEFLIYFQGNSAPDKSGLPSDRFSAERTGGSVSTLTIQRTQQEDSAVYLCASSLDSGRYGYTFGSGTRLTVV.

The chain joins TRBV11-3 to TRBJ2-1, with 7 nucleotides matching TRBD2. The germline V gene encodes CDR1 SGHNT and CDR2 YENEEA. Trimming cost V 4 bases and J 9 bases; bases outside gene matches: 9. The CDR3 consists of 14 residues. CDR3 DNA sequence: TGTGCCAGCAGCTGGGGACTACCCCTCAGTGAGCAGTTCTTC. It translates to CASSWGLPLSEQFF. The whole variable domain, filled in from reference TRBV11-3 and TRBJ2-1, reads EAGVVQSPRYKIIEKKQPVAFWCNPISGHNTLYWYLQNLGQGPELLIRYENEEAVDDSQLPKDRFSAERLKGVDSTLKIQPAELGDSAVYLCASSWGLPLSEQFFGPGTRLTVL.

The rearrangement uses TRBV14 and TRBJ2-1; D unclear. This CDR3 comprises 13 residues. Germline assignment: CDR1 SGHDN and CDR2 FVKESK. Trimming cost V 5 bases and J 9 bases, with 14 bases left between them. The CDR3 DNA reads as TGTGCCAGCAGCTACCGGGCCCGAAGTGAGCAGTTCTTC. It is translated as CASSYRARSEQFF.

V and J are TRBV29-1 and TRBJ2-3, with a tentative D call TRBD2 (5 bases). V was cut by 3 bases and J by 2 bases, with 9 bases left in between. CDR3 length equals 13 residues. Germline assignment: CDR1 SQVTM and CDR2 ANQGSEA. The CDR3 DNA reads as TGCAGCGTTGAGGAGGTATCCACAGATACGCAGTATTTT. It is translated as CSVEEVSTDTQYF.

The chain's CDR3 is CASASGIHYGYTF. Here the CDR3 DNA reads TGTGCCAGTGCCTCAGGGATCCACTATGGCTACACCTTC. The genes are TRBV5-4 and TRBJ1-2; a weak D match, TRBD1 (5 bases). The CDR3 contains 13 residues. The V and J ends lost 8 bases and 3 bases respectively, with 14 bases between them. Germline V CDR1 and CDR2: SGHNT, YYREEE (reference sequence).

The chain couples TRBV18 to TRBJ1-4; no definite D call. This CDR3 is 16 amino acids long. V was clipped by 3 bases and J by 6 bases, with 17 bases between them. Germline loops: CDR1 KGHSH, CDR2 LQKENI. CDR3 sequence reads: CASSPTRALGYEKLFF. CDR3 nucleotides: TGTGCCAGCTCACCCACTCGGGCCCTTGGATATGAAAAACTGTTTTTT.

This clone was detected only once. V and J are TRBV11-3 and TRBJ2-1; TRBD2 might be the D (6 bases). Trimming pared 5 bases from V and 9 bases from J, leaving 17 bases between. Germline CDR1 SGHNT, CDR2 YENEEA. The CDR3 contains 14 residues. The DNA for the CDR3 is TGTGCCAGCAGCCCCCAAGGTACTAGCTTTGAGCAGTTCTTC. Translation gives CASSPQGTSFEQFF.

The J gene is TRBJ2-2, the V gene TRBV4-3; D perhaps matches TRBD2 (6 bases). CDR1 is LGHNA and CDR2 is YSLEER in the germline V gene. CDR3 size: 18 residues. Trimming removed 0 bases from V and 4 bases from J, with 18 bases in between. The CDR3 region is CASSQDPFWVRGTGELFF. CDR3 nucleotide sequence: TGCGCCAGCAGCCAAGATCCTTTTTGGGTGCGGGGCACCGGGGAGCTGTTTTTT.

This CDR3 is CASSTTGVNSPLHF. The DNA for the CDR3 is TGTGCCAGCAGCACCACAGGGGTAAATTCACCCCTCCACTTT. J is TRBJ1-6 and V is TRBV9, with 7 bases aligning to TRBD1. V trimming: 4 bases; J trimming: 7 bases; junction bases outside the gene matches: 5. CDR1 is SGDLS and CDR2 is YYNGEE in the germline V gene. CDR3 length: 14 amino acids.

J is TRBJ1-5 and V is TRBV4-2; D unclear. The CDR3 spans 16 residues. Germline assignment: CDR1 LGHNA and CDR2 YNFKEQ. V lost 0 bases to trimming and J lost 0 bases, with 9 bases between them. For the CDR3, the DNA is TGTGCCAGCAGCCAAGATAGGCAGGTTAGCAATCAGCCCCAGCATTTT. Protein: CASSQDRQVSNQPQHF.

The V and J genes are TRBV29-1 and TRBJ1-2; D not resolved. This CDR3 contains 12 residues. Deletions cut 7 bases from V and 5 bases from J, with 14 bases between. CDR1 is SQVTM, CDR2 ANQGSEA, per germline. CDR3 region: CSASYVTYGYTF. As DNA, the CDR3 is TGCAGCGCTAGTTATGTCACATATGGCTACACCTTC.

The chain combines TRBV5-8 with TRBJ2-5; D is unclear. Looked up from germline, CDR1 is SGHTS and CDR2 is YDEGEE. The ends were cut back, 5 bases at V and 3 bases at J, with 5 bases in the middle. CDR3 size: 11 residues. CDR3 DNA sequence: TGTGCCAGCAGGTCTGAAGAGACCCAGTACTTC. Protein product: CASRSEETQYF.

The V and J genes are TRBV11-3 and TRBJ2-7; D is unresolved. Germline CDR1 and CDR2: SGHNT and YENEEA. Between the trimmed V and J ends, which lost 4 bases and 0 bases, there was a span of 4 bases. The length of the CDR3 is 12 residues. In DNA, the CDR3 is TGTGCCAGCAGCTCGAACTCCTACGAGCAGTACTTC. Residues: CASSSNSYEQYF.

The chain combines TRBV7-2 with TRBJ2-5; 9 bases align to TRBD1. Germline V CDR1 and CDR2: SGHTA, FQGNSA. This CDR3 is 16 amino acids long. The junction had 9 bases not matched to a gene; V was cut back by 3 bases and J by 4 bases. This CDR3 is CASSFKTGGSGETQYF. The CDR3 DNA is TGTGCCAGCAGCTTTAAAACAGGGGGCTCGGGAGAGACCCAGTACTTC.

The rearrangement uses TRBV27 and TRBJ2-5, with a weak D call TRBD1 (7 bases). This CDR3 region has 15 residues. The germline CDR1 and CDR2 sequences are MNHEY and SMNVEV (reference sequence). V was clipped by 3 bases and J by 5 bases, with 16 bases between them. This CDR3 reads CASSFSGDSRETQYF. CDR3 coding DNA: TGTGCCAGCAGTTTTTCGGGGGACAGCAGGGAGACCCAGTACTTC.

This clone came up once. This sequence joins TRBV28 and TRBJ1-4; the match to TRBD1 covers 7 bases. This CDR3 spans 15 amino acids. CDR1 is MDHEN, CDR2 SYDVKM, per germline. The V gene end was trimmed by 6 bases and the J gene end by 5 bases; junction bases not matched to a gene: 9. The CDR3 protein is CASSPYRGGNEKLFF. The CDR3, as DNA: TGTGCCAGCAGCCCCTACAGGGGAGGAAATGAAAAACTGTTTTTT. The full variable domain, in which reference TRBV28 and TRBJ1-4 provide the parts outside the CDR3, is DVKVTQSSRYLVKRTGEKVFLECVQDMDHENMFWYRQDPGLGLRLIYFSYDVKMKEKGDIPEGYSVSREKKERFSLILESASTNQTSMYLCASSPYRGGNEKLFFGSGTQLSVL.

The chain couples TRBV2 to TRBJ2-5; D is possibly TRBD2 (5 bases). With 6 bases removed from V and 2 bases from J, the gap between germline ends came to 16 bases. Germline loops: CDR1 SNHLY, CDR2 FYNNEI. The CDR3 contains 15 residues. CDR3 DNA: TGTGCCAGCAGGTGGACCTGGCGGGCACAAGAGACCCAGTACTTC. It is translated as CASRWTWRAQETQYF.

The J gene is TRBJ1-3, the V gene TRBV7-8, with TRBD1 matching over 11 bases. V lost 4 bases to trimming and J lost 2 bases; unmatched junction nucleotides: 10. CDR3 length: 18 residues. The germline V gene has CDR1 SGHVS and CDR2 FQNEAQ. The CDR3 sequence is CASSYRDRGYWTGNTIYF. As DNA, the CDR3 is TGTGCCAGCAGCTACCGGGACAGGGGGTATTGGACTGGAAACACCATATATTTT.

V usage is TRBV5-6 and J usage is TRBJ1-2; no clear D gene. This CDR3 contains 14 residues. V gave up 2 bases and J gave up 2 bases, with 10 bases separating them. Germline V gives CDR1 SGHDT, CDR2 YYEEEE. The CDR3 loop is CASSFRRANYGYTF. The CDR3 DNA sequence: TGTGCCAGCAGCTTTAGGAGGGCCAACTATGGCTACACCTTC.

CDR3 region: CASTSMGLSGNTIYF. The CDR3 DNA reads as TGTGCCAGTACCTCTATGGGGTTATCCGGAAACACCATATATTTT. The genes are TRBV19 and TRBJ1-3; D gene ambiguous. There are 15 residues in the CDR3. Germline V lookup: CDR1 LNHDA, CDR2 SQIVND (reference sequence). Trimming shortened V by 7 bases and J by 4 bases, and 17 bases separated the two germline ends.

CDR3 nucleotide sequence: TGTGCCAGCTGGCGGGGCAGCAATCAGCCCCAGCATTTT. Translated, it gives CASWRGSNQPQHF. The V and J genes are TRBV27 and TRBJ1-5, with D perhaps TRBD1 (5 bases). Germline values: CDR1 MNHEY, CDR2 SMNVEV (reference sequence). CDR3 length equals 13 residues. The V gene lost 8 bases and the J gene lost 1 base, with 9 bases spanning the gap.

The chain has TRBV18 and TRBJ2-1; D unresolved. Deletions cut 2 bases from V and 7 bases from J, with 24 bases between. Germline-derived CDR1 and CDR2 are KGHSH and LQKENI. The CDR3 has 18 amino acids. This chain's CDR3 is CASSPFRQKGTDWNEQFF. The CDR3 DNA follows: TGTGCCAGCTCACCATTTCGGCAGAAAGGAACAGATTGGAATGAGCAGTTCTTC.

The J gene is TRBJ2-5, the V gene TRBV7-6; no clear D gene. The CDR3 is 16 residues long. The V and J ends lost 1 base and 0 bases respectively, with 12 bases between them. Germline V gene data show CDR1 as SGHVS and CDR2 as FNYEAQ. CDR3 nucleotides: TGTGCCAGCAGCTTAGGAGATGGGGTTTACCAAGAGACCCAGTACTTC. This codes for CASSLGDGVYQETQYF.

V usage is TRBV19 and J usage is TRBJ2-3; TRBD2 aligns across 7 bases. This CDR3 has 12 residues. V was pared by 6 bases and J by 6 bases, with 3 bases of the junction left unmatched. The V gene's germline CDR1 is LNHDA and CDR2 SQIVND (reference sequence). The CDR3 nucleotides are TGTGCCAGTAGGATTAGCGGGGATACGCAGTATTTT. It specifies CASRISGDTQYF.

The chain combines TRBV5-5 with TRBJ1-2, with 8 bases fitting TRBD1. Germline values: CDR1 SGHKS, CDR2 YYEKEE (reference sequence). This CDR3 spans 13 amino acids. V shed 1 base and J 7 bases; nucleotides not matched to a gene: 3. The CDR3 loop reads CASSLNRGIGYTF. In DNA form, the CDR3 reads TGTGCCAGCAGCTTGAACAGGGGGATTGGCTACACCTTC.